The 9 T cell receptor beta chains listed next were all sequenced from one sample in a study of OX40 agonist ivuxolimab in advanced cancers. Only in-frame clones appear in the TCRdb table, and some are missing; sequencing was by immunoSEQ multiplex PCR. This sample has around 84,000 clones, with 92% found just once. Here the sequenced sample was CD4+ or CD8+ T cells sorted from blood, taken in a trial of the OX40 agonist ivuxolimab. Source of these receptors: an adult with an advanced solid tumor such as melanoma, head and neck, liver or kidney cancer.

This chain links TRBV6-1 with TRBJ2-1; possibly TRBD2 for D (5 bases). CDR3 length equals 14 residues. The V gene lost 2 bases and the J gene lost 4 bases, with 9 bases spanning the gap. Germline lookup yields CDR1 MNHNS and CDR2 SASEGT. CDR3 protein: CASSEMRVYNEQFF. The CDR3 nucleotides read TGTGCCAGCAGTGAAATGAGGGTTTACAATGAGCAGTTCTTC.

The chain carries TRBV6-5 and TRBJ2-7; D is uncertain. CDR1 is MNHEY and CDR2 is SVGAGI in the germline V gene. Trimming took off 4 bases at V and 5 bases at J, with 9 bases between the two ends. The CDR3 is 12 amino acids. The CDR3 DNA sequence: TGTGCCAGCAGTTCCCCCGGTGACGAGCAGTACTTC. It specifies CASSSPGDEQYF.

This rearrangement joins TRBV7-9 to TRBJ1-3; perhaps TRBD1 as D (5 bases). The CDR3 contains 15 residues. Germline V gives CDR1 SEHNR, CDR2 FQNEAQ (reference sequence). The V gene lost 4 bases and the J gene lost 4 bases, with 14 bases spanning the gap. This CDR3 is CASSSYTREGNTIYF. CDR3 coding DNA: TGTGCCAGCAGCTCCTACACCAGGGAAGGAAACACCATATATTTT.

V is TRBV7-3 and J is TRBJ1-6; the D is unclear. Germline CDR1 and CDR2: SGHTA and FQGTGA. V lost 7 bases to trimming and J lost 8 bases, with 15 bases between them. CDR3 length: 14 residues. For the CDR3, the DNA is TGTGCCAGCAAATCGGCAGGTTTTGATTCACCCCTCCACTTT. This gives the protein CASKSAGFDSPLHF.

The chain uses TRBV6-5 and TRBJ2-1, with TRBD2 as a possible D gene (6 bases). V gave up 0 bases and J gave up 1 base, with 7 bases separating them. Germline V gene lookup returns CDR1 MNHEY and CDR2 SVGAGI. The CDR3 is 15 amino acids. CDR3 in DNA: TGTGCCAGCAGTTACTCGGGGAGGTCCTACAATGAGCAGTTCTTC. It translates to CASSYSGRSYNEQFF.

This sequence joins TRBV7-9 and TRBJ2-2, with 9 bases identical to TRBD1. V was clipped by 5 bases and J by 2 bases; unmatched bases: 12. This CDR3 region has 18 residues. Germline V CDR1 and CDR2: SEHNR, FQNEAQ (reference sequence). CDR3 DNA: TGTGCCAGCAGCCCAAGACCGGGACAGGGCCCTAACACCGGGGAGCTGTTTTTT. This codes for CASSPRPGQGPNTGELFF.

This clone was observed a handful of times. This rearrangement joins TRBV5-6 to TRBJ1-5; TRBD1 might be the D (6 bases). Per germline, CDR1 SGHDT and CDR2 YYEEEE. Trimming took 2 bases from V and 1 from J, leaving 13 bases between them. The CDR3 runs 16 residues. In DNA, the CDR3 is TGTGCCAGCAGCTTAGGGACATCCCTCAGCAATCAGCCCCAGCATTTT. The encoded protein is CASSLGTSLSNQPQHF. Complete variable domain (other parts from reference TRBV5-6 and TRBJ1-5): DAGVTQSPTHLIKTRGQQVTLRCSPKSGHDTVSWYQQALGQGPQFIFQYYEEEERQRGNFPDRFSGHQFPNYSSELNVNALLLGDSALYLCASSLGTSLSNQPQHFGDGTRLSIL.

Details on this clone: The sample contains more than one DNA sequence encoding this CDR3. The genes are TRBV5-6 and TRBJ1-5; D remains ambiguous. V was cut by 2 bases and J by 7 bases, with 7 bases left in between. Germline lookup yields CDR1 SGHDT and CDR2 YYEEEE. The CDR3 contains 12 residues. The CDR3, as DNA: TGTGCCAGCAGCTTTGGTGGCCAGCCCCAGCATTTT. It codes for CASSFGGQPQHF.

The V gene is TRBV4-3, the J gene TRBJ2-1; D is ambiguous. Deletions cut 1 base from V and 7 bases from J, with 14 bases between. CDR1 is LGHNA and CDR2 is YSLEER in the germline V gene. This CDR3 region has 15 residues. This CDR3 is CASSQVEWARNEQFF. In DNA, the CDR3 is TGCGCCAGCAGCCAAGTTGAGTGGGCCCGGAATGAGCAGTTCTTC.